The entry that follows covers one T cell receptor (beta chain) sequence. Its antigen is as yet unknown. The sample is drawn from a study of cytomegalovirus exposure and HLA in healthy donors. Regarding the study as a whole: The study assumed roughly uniform donor sequencing depth for presence/absence analyses. Sequencing probably produced one cluster of sequence variants that were highly shared. In a later analysis, at a false discovery rate of 0.05, over 15,000 TCR beta sequences were associated with HLA alleles.

In the PCR, 60 Vbeta and 13 Jbeta primers were used. Using immunoSEQ multiplex PCR, the repertoire was profiled, and TCRdb retains in-frame clones only, with some absent. The profile shows approximately 100,000 clones, 60% to 75% of them singletons. Specimen: PBMCs. This receptor was taken from a woman in her thirties or forties in good health and CMV-seronegative.

This CDR3 reads CASSSPGGPTQYF. CDR3 nucleotide sequence: TGTGCCAGCAGCAGTCCGGGGGGGCCTACGCAGTATTTT. This chain links TRBV9 with TRBJ2-3; 8 bases map to TRBD2. V was clipped by 4 bases and J by 8 bases; unmatched bases: 6. The CDR3 runs to 13 residues. Germline-derived CDR1 and CDR2 are SGDLS and YYNGEE. Combining the CDR3 with reference TRBV9 and TRBJ2-3 gives the whole variable domain DSGVTQTPKHLITATGQRVTLRCSPRSGDLSVYWYQQSLDQGLQFLIQYYNGEERAKGNILERFSAQQFPDLHSELNLSSLELGDSALYFCASSSPGGPTQYFGPGTRLTVL.